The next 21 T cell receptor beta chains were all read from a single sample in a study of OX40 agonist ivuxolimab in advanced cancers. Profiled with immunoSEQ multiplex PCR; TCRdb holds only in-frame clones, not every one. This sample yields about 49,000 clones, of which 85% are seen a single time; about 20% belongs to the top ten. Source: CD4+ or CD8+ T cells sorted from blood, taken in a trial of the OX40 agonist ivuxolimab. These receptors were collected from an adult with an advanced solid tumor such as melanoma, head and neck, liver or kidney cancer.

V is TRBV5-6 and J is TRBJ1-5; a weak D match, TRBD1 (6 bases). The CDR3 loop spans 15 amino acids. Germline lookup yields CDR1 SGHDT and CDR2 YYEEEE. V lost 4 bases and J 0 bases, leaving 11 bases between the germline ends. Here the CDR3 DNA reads TGTGCCAGCAGCGAAGGGGGACTTAGCAATCAGCCCCAGCATTTT. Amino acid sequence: CASSEGGLSNQPQHF.

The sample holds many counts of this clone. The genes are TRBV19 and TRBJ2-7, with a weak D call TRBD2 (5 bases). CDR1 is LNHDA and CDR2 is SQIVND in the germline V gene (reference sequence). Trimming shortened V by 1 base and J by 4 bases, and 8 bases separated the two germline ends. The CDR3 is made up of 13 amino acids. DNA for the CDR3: TGTGCCAGTAGTATAGGAGGAGGATACGAGCAGTACGTC. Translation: CASSIGGGYEQYV.

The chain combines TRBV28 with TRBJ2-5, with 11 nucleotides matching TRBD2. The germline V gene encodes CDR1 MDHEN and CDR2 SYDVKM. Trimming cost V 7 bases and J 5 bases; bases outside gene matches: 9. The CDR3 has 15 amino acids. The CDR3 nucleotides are TGTGCCAGCAAAACGGGACTAGCGGATAAGGAGACCCAGTACTTC. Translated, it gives CASKTGLADKETQYF.

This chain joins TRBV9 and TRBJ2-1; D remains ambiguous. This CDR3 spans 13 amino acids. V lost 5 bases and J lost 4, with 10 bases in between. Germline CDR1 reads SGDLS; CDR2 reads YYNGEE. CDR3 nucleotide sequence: TGTGCCAGCAGTCGTGCAGAGTACAATGAGCAGTTCTTC. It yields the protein CASSRAEYNEQFF.

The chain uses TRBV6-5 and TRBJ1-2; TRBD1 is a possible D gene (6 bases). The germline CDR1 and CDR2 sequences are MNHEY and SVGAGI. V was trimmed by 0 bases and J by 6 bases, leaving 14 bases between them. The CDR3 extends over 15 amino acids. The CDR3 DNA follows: TGTGCCAGCAGTTACTCGAAGGGGGGATGGAATGGCTACACCTTC. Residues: CASSYSKGGWNGYTF.

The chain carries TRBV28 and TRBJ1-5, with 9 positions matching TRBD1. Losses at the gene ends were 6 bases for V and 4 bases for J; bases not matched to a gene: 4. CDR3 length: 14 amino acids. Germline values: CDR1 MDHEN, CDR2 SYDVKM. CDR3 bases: TGTGCCAGCAGCCGGGACAGGGAAAATCAGCCCCAGCATTTT. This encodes CASSRDRENQPQHF.

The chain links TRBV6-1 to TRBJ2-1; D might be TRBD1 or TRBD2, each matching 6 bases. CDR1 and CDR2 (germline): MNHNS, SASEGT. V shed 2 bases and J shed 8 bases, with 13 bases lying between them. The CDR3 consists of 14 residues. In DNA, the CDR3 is TGTGCCAGCAGTGAACATTGGGGGGCCGATGAGCAGTTCTTC. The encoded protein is CASSEHWGADEQFF.

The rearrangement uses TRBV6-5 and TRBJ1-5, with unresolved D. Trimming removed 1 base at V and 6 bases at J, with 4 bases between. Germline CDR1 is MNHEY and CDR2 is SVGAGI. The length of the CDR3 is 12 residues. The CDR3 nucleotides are TGTGCCAGCAGTTACTTTTCTCAGCCCCAGCATTTT. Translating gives CASSYFSQPQHF.

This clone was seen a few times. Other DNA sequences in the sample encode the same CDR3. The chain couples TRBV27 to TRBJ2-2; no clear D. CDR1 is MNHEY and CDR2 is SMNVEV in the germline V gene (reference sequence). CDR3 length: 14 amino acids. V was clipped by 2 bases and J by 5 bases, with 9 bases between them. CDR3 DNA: TGTGCCAGCAGTTTAGGAGCAAGTACCGGGGAGCTGTTTTTT. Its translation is CASSLGASTGELFF.

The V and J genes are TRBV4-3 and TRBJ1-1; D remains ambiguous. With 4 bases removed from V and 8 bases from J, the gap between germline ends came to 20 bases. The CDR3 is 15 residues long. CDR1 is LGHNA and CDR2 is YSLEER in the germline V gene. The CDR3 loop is CASSLITPLGREAFF. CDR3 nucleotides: TGCGCCAGCAGCCTTATCACCCCCCTAGGCCGAGAAGCTTTCTTT.

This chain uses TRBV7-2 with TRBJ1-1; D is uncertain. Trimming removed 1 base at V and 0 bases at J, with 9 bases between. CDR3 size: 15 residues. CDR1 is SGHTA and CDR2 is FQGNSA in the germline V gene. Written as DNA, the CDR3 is TGTGCCAGCAGCTTAGGGGCGAATATGAACACTGAAGCTTTCTTT. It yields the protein CASSLGANMNTEAFF.

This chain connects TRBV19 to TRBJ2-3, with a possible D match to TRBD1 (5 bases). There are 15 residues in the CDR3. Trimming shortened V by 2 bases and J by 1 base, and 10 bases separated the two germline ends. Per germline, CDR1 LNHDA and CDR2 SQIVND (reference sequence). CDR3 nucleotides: TGTGCCAGTAGTATAATCCCACAGGGCACAGATACGCAGTATTTT. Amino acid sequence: CASSIIPQGTDTQYF.

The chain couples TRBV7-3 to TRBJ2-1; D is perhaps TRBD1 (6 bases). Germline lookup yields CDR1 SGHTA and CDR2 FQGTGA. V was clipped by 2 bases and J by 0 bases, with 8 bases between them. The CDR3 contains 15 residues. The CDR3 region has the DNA TGTGCCAGCAGCTTAGACAGGAGCTCCTACAATGAGCAGTTCTTC. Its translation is CASSLDRSSYNEQFF.

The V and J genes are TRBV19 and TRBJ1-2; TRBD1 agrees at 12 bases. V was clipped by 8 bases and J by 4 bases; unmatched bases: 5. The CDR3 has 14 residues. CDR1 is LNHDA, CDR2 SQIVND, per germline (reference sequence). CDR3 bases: TGTGCCAGTGCTCCGGGACAGGGGGCCTATGGCTACACCTTC. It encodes CASAPGQGAYGYTF.

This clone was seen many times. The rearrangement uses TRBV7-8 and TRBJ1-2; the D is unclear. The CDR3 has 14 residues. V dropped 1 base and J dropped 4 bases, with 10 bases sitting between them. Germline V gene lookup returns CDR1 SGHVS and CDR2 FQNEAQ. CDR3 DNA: TGTGCCAGCAGCTTAGGGCAGGCGTCCTATGGCTACACCTTC. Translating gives CASSLGQASYGYTF.

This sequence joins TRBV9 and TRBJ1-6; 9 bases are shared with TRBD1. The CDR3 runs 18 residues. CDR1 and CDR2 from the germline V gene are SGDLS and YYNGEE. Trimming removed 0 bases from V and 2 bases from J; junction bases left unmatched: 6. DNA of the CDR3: TGTGCCAGCAGCGTAGGGACAGGGGAACCTACCTATAATTCACCCCTCCACTTT. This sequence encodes CASSVGTGEPTYNSPLHF. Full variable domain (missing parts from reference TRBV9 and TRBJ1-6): DSGVTQTPKHLITATGQRVTLRCSPRSGDLSVYWYQQSLDQGLQFLIQYYNGEERAKGNILERFSAQQFPDLHSELNLSSLELGDSALYFCASSVGTGEPTYNSPLHFGNGTRLTVT.

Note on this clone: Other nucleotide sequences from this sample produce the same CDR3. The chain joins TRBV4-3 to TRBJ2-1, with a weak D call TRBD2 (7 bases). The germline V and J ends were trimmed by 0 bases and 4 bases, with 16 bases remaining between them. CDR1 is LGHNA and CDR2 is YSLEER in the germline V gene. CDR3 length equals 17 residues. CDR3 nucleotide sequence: TGCGCCAGCAGCCAAGAGGGGAGGGGGGGCGCTTACAATGAGCAGTTCTTC. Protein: CASSQEGRGGAYNEQFF.

CDR3: CASSLGAAEAFF. The CDR3, as DNA: TGTGCCAGCAGCCTGGGGGCCGCTGAAGCTTTCTTT. The gene calls are TRBV5-4 and TRBJ1-1; TRBD1 might be the D (6 bases). V was trimmed by 4 bases and J by 6 bases, leaving 10 bases between them. Germline loops: CDR1 SGHNT, CDR2 YYREEE (reference sequence). The CDR3 covers 12 residues.

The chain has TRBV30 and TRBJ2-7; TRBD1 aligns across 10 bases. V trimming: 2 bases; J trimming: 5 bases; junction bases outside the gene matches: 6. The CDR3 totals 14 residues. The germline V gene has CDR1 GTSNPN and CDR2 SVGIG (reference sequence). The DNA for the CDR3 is TGTGCCTGGAGTACGGGACAGGGGTCCCACGAGCAGTACTTC. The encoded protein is CAWSTGQGSHEQYF. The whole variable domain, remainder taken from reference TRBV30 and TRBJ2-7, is SQTIHQWPATLVQPVGSPLSLECTVEGTSNPNLYWYRQAAGRGLQLLFYSVGIGQISSEVPQNLSASRPQDRQFILSSKKLLLSDSGFYLCAWSTGQGSHEQYFGPGTRLTVT.

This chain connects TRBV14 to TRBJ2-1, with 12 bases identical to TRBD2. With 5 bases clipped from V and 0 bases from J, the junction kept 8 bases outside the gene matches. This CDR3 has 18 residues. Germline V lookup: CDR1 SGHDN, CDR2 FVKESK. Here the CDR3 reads CASSERLAGDNSYNEQFF. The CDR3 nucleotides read TGTGCCAGCAGCGAACGACTAGCGGGGGACAACTCCTACAATGAGCAGTTCTTC.

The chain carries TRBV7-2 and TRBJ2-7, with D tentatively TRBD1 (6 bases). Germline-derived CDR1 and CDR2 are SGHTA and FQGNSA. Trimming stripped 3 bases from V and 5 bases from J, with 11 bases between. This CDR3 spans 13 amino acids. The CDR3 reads CASSLAYRDEQYV. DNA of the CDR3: TGTGCCAGCAGCTTGGCCTACAGGGACGAGCAGTACGTC.